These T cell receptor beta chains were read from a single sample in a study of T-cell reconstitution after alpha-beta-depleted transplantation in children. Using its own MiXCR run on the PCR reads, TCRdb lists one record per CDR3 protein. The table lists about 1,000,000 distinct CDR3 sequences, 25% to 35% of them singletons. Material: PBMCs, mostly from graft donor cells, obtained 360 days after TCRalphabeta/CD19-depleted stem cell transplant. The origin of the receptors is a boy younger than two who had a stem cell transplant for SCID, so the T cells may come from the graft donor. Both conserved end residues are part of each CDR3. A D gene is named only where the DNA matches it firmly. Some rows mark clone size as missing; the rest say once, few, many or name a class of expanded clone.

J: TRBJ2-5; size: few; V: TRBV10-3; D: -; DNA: TGTGCCATCAGTGAAGGCGGAGAGGGTCGGATGGAGACCCAGTACTTC; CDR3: CAISEGGEGRMETQYF
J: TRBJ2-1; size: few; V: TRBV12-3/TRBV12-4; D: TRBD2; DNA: TGTGCCAGCAGTTTAAGCGGGGGGGACCCCTACAATGAGCAGTTCTTC; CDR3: CASSLSGGDPYNEQFF
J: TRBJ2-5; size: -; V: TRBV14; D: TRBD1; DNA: TGTGCCAGCAGCCGCCAAACAGGGGCCAAAGGTCGGACCCAGTACTTC; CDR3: CASSRQTGAKGRTQYF
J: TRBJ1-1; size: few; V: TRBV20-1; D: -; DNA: TGCAGTGCTAGAGAGGGGGCGCCCACTGAAGCTTTCTTT; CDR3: CSAREGAPTEAFF
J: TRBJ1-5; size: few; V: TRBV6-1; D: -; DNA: TGTGCCAGCAGTGAAGAAGGGTTTCACCAGCCCCAGCATTTT; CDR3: CASSEEGFHQPQHF
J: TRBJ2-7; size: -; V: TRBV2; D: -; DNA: TGTGCCAGCATCGTCCTCTCTTCCTACGAGCAGTACTTC; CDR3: CASIVLSSYEQYF
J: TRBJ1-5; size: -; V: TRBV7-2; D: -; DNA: TGTGCCAGCAGCTTAAGACGGGATCAGCCCCAGCATTTT; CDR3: CASSLRRDQPQHF
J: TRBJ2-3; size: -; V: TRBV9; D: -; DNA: TGTGCCAGCAGCGTCGACAGACTCACAGATACGCAGTATTTT; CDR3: CASSVDRLTDTQYF
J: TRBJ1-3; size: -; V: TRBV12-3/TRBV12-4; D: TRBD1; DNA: TGTGCCAGCAGTTTCGCCGCCTACAGGGGGCGTAGAGGAAACACCATATATTTT; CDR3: CASSFAAYRGRRGNTIYF
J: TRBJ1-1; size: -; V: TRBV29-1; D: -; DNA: TGCAGCGCCTTTTTTAACACTGAAGCTTTCTTT; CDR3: CSAFFNTEAFF
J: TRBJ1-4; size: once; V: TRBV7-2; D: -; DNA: TGTGCCAGCAGCTTAGTCGTGTTGGGGCCTAATGAAAAACTGTTTTTT; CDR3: CASSLVVLGPNEKLFF
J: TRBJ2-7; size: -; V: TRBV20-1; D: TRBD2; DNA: TGCAGTGCTGGGACTAGCGGGGGCTCCTACGAGCAGTACTTC; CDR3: CSAGTSGGSYEQYF
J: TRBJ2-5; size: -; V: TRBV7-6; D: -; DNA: TGTGCCAGCAGCTCCGGGACCCCATTCCAAGAGACCCAGTACTTC; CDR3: CASSSGTPFQETQYF
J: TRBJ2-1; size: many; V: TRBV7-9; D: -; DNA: TGTGCCAGCAGCTTGGGGGGGCCTTCTGAGCAGTTCTTC; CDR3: CASSLGGPSEQFF
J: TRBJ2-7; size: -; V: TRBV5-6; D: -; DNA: TGTGCCAGCAGCTACGCCGAAGGGTACGAGCAGTACTTC; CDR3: CASSYAEGYEQYF
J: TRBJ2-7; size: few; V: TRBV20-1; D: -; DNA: TGCAGTGCTAGTTATAGCCCGGGGCATTACGAGCAGTACTTC; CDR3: CSASYSPGHYEQYF
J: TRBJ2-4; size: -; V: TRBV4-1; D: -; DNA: TGCGCCAGCAGCCAAGGGATTGTTGCCAAAAACATTCAGTACTTC; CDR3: CASSQGIVAKNIQYF
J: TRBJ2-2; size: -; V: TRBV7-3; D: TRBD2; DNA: TGTGCCAGCAGCTTAATCGGCCTAGCGGGGGGTGGCGGGGAGCTGTTTTTT; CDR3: CASSLIGLAGGGGELFF
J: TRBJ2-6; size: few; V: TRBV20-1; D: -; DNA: TGCAGTGCTATGGGATCCGGGGCCAACGTCCTGACTTTC; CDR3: CSAMGSGANVLTF
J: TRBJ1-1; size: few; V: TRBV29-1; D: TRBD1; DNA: TGCAGCGTTGCCCGGGACAGGGACCCTTCTGAAGCTTTCTTT; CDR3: CSVARDRDPSEAFF
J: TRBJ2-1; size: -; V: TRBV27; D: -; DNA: TGTGCCAGCATGGTATCGCAACGGGATGAGCAGTTCTTC; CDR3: CASMVSQRDEQFF
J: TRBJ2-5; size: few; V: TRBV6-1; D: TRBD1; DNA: TGTGCCCACTCCGGGACAGGGGTAAGGTCCCAGTACTTC; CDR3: CAHSGTGVRSQYF
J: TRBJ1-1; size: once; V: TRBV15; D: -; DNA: TGTGCCACCAGCGGAACCGACAGGCCGGTCATGAACACTGAAGCTTTCTTT; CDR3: CATSGTDRPVMNTEAFF
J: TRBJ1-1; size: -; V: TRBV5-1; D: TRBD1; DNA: TGCGCCAGCAGCTTACCGGGGACAGGTGGCACTGAAGCTTTCTTT; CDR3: CASSLPGTGGTEAFF
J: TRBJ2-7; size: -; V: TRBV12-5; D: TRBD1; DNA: TGTGCTAGTGGCGGGGACAGGTCCCGAGGGCAGTACTTC; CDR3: CASGGDRSRGQYF
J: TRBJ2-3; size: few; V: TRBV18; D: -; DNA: TGTGCCAGCTCACCTGCAGCCTCCACAGATACGCAGTATTTT; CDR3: CASSPAASTDTQYF
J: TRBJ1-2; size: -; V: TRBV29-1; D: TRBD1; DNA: TGCAGCCCTGGAGAGACAGGGTACACCTTC; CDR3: CSPGETGYTF
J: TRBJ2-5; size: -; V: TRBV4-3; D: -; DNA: TGCGCCAGCAGCCAGGGACCGGAAGGGACCCAGTACTTC; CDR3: CASSQGPEGTQYF
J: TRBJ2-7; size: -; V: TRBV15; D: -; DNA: TGTGCCACCAGCGTGAAGGAGTCCTACGAGCAGTACTTC; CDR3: CATSVKESYEQYF
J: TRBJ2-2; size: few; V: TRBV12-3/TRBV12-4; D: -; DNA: TGTGCCAGCAGTTTAGGGGGGGAGAGGAACACCGGGGAGCTGTTTTTT; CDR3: CASSLGGERNTGELFF